This T cell receptor (beta chain) appears in the sequencing data of a study of T cells in Graves' hyperthyroidism and ophthalmopathy. V trimming: 3 bases; J trimming: 5 bases; junction bases outside the gene matches: 12. Germline loops: CDR1 KGHSH, CDR2 LQKENI. CDR3 length: 16 residues. Regions amplified from RNA transcripts were the TCR beta CDR3 regions. Researchers ran a first-round RT-PCR on the TCR CDR3 using the HTBI primer set. MiXCR, applied by TCRdb to the multiplex PCR reads, yields one record per CDR3 protein. The data show fewer than 300,000 distinct CDR3 sequences, about 15% seen once. This clonotype was seen more than once but under ten times.

The sequence came from a woman aged 45 to 65 with Graves' hyperthyroidism that later progressed to Graves' ophthalmopathy. Material for sequencing was blood. This rearrangement joins TRBV18 to TRBJ2-5, with 7 bases matching TRBD2. CDR3 nucleotide sequence: TGTGCCAGCTCACCCACCGGGGGAGGGCGAGCGGAGACCCAGTACTTC. Translated, it gives CASSPTGGGRAETQYF.